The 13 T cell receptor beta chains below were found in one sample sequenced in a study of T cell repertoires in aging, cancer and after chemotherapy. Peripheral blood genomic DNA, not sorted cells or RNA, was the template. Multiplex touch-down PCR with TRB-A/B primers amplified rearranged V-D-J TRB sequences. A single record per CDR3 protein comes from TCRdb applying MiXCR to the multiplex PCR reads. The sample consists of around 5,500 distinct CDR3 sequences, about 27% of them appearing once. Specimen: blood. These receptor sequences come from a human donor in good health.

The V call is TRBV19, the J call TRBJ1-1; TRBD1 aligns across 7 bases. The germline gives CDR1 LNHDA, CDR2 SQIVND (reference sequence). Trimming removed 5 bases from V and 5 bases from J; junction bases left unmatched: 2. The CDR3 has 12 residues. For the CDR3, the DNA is TGTGCCAGTAGTCAGGGGGGGACTGAAGCTTTCTTT. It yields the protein CASSQGGTEAFF.

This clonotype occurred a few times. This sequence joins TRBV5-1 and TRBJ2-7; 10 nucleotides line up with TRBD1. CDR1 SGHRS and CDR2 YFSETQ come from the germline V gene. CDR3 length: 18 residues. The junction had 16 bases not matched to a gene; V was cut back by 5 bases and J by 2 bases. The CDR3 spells CASSSGTGVATTPYEQYF. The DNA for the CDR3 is TGCGCCAGCAGTTCCGGGACAGGGGTCGCGACGACACCCTACGAGCAGTACTTC.

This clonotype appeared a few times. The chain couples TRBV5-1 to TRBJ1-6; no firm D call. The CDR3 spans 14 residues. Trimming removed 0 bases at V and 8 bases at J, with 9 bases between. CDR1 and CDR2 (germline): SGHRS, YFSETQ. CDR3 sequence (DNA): TGCGCCAGCAGCTTGGGTTGGGATGATTCACCCCTCCACTTT. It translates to CASSLGWDDSPLHF.

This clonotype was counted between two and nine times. In nucleotides, the CDR3 is TGTGCCAGCTCAAAACTACACAGGGGTGATCGCACCTACGAGCAGTACTTC. Translated, it gives CASSKLHRGDRTYEQYF. V and J are TRBV18 and TRBJ2-7; 7 bases align to TRBD1. Trimming took 5 bases from V and 2 from J; bases not matched to a gene: 15. CDR3 length equals 17 residues. The germline CDR1 and CDR2 sequences are KGHSH and LQKENI.

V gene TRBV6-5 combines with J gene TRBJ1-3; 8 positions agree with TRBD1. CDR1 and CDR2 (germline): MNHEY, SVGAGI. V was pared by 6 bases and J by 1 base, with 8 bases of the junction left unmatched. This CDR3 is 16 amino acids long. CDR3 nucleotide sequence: TGTGCCAGCAGGGGATCCAGGGGGCGATCTGGAAACACCATATATTTT. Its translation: CASRGSRGRSGNTIYF.

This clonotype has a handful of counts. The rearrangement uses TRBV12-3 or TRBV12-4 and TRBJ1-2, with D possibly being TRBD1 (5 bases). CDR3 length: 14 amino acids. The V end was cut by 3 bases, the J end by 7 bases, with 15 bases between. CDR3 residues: CASSFTGVIGGYTF. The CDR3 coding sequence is TGTGCCAGCAGTTTTACGGGGGTAATAGGTGGCTACACCTTC.

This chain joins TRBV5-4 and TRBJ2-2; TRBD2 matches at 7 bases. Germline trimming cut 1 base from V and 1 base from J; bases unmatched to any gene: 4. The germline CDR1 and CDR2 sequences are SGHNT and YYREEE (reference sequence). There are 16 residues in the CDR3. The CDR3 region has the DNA TGTGCCAGCAGCTTGCGTGGCGGGGGGAACACCGGGGAGCTGTTTTTT. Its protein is CASSLRGGGNTGELFF. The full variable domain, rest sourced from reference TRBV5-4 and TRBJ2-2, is ETGVTQSPTHLIKTRGQQVTLRCSSQSGHNTVSWYQQALGQGPQFIFQYYREEENGRGNFPPRFSGLQFPNYSSELNVNALELDDSALYLCASSLRGGGNTGELFFGEGSRLTVL.

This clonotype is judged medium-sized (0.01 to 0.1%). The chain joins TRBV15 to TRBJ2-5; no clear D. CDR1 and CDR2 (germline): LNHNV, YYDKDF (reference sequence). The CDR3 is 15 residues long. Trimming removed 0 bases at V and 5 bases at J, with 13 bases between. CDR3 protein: CATSRDVASQETQYF. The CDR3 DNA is TGTGCCACCAGCAGAGATGTGGCCTCCCAGGAGACCCAGTACTTC.

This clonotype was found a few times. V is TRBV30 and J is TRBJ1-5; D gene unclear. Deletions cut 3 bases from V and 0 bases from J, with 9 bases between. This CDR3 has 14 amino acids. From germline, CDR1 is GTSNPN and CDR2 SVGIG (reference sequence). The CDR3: CAWSLLNSNQPQHF. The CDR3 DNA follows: TGTGCCTGGAGCCTGTTGAATAGCAATCAGCCCCAGCATTTT.

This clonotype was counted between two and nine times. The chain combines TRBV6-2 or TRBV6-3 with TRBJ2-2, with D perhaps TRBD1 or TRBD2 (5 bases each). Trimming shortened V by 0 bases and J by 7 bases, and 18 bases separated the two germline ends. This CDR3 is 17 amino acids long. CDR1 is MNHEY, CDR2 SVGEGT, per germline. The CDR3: CASSYSPLGGEIGELFF. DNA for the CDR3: TGTGCCAGCAGTTACTCTCCTCTTGGGGGAGAGATCGGGGAGCTGTTTTTT.

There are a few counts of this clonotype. The CDR3 is CASTREGPGYTF. The CDR3 DNA reads TGTGCCAGCACAAGGGAGGGACCTGGCTACACCTTC. The chain uses TRBV5-6 and TRBJ1-2; perhaps TRBD1 as D (5 bases). Trimming pared 6 bases from V and 7 bases from J, leaving 13 bases between. Germline values: CDR1 SGHDT, CDR2 YYEEEE. CDR3 length: 12 amino acids.

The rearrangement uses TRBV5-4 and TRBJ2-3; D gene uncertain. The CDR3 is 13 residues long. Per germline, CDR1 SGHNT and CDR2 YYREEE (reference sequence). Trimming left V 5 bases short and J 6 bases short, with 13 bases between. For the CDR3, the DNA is TGTGCCAGCAGGGTCGACCCTCTCGATACGCAGTATTTT. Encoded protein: CASRVDPLDTQYF.

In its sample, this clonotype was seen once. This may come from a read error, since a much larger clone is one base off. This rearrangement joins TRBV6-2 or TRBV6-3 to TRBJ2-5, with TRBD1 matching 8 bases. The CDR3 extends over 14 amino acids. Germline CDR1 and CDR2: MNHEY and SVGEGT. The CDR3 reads CANSLDRVDWTQYF. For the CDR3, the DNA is TGTGCCAACAGTTTGGACAGGGTTGATTGGACCCAGTACTTC.